The 23 T cell receptor beta chains given below trace back to one sample, sequenced in a study of response to subunit inactivated influenza vaccine. From the RT-PCR reads, TCRdb called clonotypes with MiXCR, one entry per CDR3 protein. Of 550,000 to 800,000 distinct CDR3 sequences listed, 15% to 19% are singletons. The sample in question was PBMCs from blood, obtained 12 days after vaccination. The source is a man in his fifties who received an inactivated influenza vaccine.

The rearrangement links TRBV30 to TRBJ2-5; either TRBD1 or TRBD2 may supply D (5 bases each). Trimming removed 1 base from V and 5 bases from J, with 26 bases in between. The CDR3 runs to 18 residues. Germline assignment: CDR1 GTSNPN and CDR2 SVGIG (reference sequence). CDR3 loop: CAWSAHRLRDHTQETQYF. CDR3 DNA sequence: TGTGCCTGGAGTGCCCACCGACTTCGGGACCATACCCAGGAGACCCAGTACTTC.

The rearrangement joins TRBV27 to TRBJ2-2; no clear D gene. Germline assignment: CDR1 MNHEY and CDR2 SMNVEV (reference sequence). V lost 6 bases to trimming and J lost 1 base, with 9 bases between them. CDR3 size: 14 residues. The CDR3 nucleotides are TGTGCCAGCAGATCATCAGGGAACACCGGGGAGCTGTTTTTT. Protein product: CASRSSGNTGELFF.

This clonotype has only a few counts. This chain connects TRBV7-2 to TRBJ2-7; no definite D call. Trimming stripped 5 bases from V and 1 base from J, with 12 bases between. Germline V lookup: CDR1 SGHTA, CDR2 FQGNSA. CDR3 length: 14 amino acids. In DNA form, the CDR3 reads TGTGCCAGCAGCCAAGGTGGAAATTCCTACGAGCAGTACTTC. Amino acid sequence: CASSQGGNSYEQYF.

V and J are TRBV20-1 and TRBJ2-3, with D hard to call. This CDR3 spans 13 amino acids. Trimming removed 3 bases at V and 0 bases at J, with 7 bases between. Germline CDR1 and CDR2: DFQATT and SNEGSKA (reference sequence). As DNA, the CDR3 is TGCAGTGCTAGTGTAGGTAGCACAGATACGCAGTATTTT. Translated: CSASVGSTDTQYF.

Here the CDR3 DNA reads TGTGCCAGCAGCCAAGATCGCCACCCTACCGGGGAGCTGTTTTTT. Translating it yields CASSQDRHPTGELFF. The chain employs TRBV14 and TRBJ2-2; D remains ambiguous. V was pared by 0 bases and J by 5 bases, with 10 bases between. The CDR3 totals 15 residues. From germline, CDR1 is SGHDN and CDR2 FVKESK.

Comments on this clonotype: Possible read error: a much larger clone is one base away. CDR3 amino acids: CSSSRRAHGSGANVLTF. CDR3 sequence (DNA): TGTTCCAGCAGCCGGAGGGCTCACGGGTCTGGGGCCAACGTCCTGACTTTC. The V and J genes are TRBV28 and TRBJ2-6; TRBD2 might be the D (6 bases). The CDR3 has 17 amino acids. The germline gives CDR1 MDHEN, CDR2 SYDVKM.

This clonotype showed up just a few times. The chain uses TRBV9 and TRBJ1-2; 9 nucleotides agree with TRBD1. This CDR3 contains 14 residues. The V segment lost 4 bases and the J segment 4 bases; nucleotides outside the gene matches: 5. Germline values: CDR1 SGDLS, CDR2 YYNGEE. The CDR3 bases are TGTGCCAGCAGCATGGGACAGGGCTCCTATGGCTACACCTTC. It encodes CASSMGQGSYGYTF.

This clonotype was seen repeatedly, ten times or more. The rearrangement links TRBV7-9 to TRBJ1-1; D ambiguous. The V end lost 2 bases, the J end lost 9 bases, and 7 bases lay between the germline ends. CDR1 SEHNR and CDR2 FQNEAQ come from the germline V gene (reference sequence). CDR3 length equals 11 residues. CDR3 DNA sequence: TGTGCCAGCAGCTTAAAGGATAAAGCTTTCTTT. It codes for CASSLKDKAFF.

V is TRBV6-2 or TRBV6-3 and J is TRBJ1-1, with 7 bases matching TRBD1. V trimming: 1 base; J trimming: 0 bases; junction bases outside the gene matches: 8. This CDR3 has 17 residues. In germline, CDR1 is MNHEY, CDR2 SVGEGT. The CDR3 reads CASSYFGQDDMNTEAFF. The CDR3 DNA is TGTGCCAGCAGTTACTTCGGACAGGATGATATGAACACTGAAGCTTTCTTT.

This chain joins TRBV7-9 and TRBJ2-5; D might be TRBD2 (6 bases). The germline V gene has CDR1 SEHNR and CDR2 FQNEAQ (reference sequence). The CDR3 has 15 residues. With 5 bases removed from V and 1 base from J, the gap between germline ends came to 14 bases. The CDR3 spells CASSRGRGLQETQYF. In DNA, the CDR3 is TGTGCCAGCAGCAGGGGCCGGGGACTCCAAGAGACCCAGTACTTC. The whole variable domain, remainder taken from reference TRBV7-9 and TRBJ2-5, is DTGVSQNPRHKITKRGQNVTFRCDPISEHNRLYWYRQTLGQGPEFLTYFQNEAQLEKSRLLSDRFSAERPKGSFSTLEIQRTEQGDSAMYLCASSRGRGLQETQYFGPGTRLLVL.

The chain recombines TRBV12-3 or TRBV12-4 with TRBJ2-3, with D unclear. Trimming stripped 3 bases from V and 5 bases from J, with 9 bases between. This CDR3 contains 13 residues. CDR3 DNA sequence: TGTGCCAGCAGTTTTGCCGAGCAAGATACGCAGTATTTT. It codes for CASSFAEQDTQYF.

In this sample, this clonotype turned up a few times. The V and J genes are TRBV30 and TRBJ2-7; TRBD2 matches at 11 bases. Germline V lookup: CDR1 GTSNPN, CDR2 SVGIG (reference sequence). CDR3 length: 16 amino acids. J was trimmed by 1 base and V by 3 bases; bases with no gene match: 8. CDR3 in amino acids: CAWRGGGLAASYEQYF. CDR3 bases: TGTGCCTGGAGGGGAGGGGGACTAGCGGCTTCCTACGAGCAGTACTTC.

This clonotype was seen at least ten times. The rearrangement joins TRBV11-2 to TRBJ2-7; D is possibly TRBD1 (6 bases). The CDR3 loop spans 15 amino acids. Germline-derived CDR1 and CDR2 are SGHAT and FQNNGV. Trimming removed 1 base from V and 9 bases from J, with 19 bases in between. The CDR3 loop reads CASSLGGRSAGGQYF. The CDR3 DNA follows: TGTGCCAGCAGCTTAGGGGGGCGATCGGCGGGCGGGCAGTACTTC.

This clonotype was counted ten times or more. The chain employs TRBV28 and TRBJ2-2; TRBD1 matches at 8 bases. The junction had 6 bases not matched to a gene; V was cut back by 3 bases and J by 6 bases. This CDR3 comprises 15 residues. In germline, CDR1 is MDHEN, CDR2 SYDVKM. CDR3 coding DNA: TGTGCCAGCAGTTTTGACAGGGGAGCCGCCGGGGAGCTGTTTTTT. Protein sequence: CASSFDRGAAGELFF.

In DNA form, the CDR3 reads TGTGCCAGCAGCAAAAGTGTTGGCAATCAGCCCCAGCATTTT. Protein: CASSKSVGNQPQHF. The chain employs TRBV21-1 and TRBJ1-5. TRBV21-1 constitutes a pseudogene. The CDR3 has 14 residues.

The J gene is TRBJ2-2, the V gene TRBV12-3 or TRBV12-4, with D perhaps matching TRBD1 (6 bases). The CDR3 has 15 amino acids. V lost 5 bases and J 0 bases, leaving 10 bases between the germline ends. The CDR3 sequence is CASSPQGPNTGELFF. The DNA for the CDR3 is TGTGCCAGCAGTCCACAGGGACCGAACACCGGGGAGCTGTTTTTT.

This clonotype showed up just a few times. The chain couples TRBV28 to TRBJ2-3; D is uncertain. The length of the CDR3 is 14 residues. Trimming cost V 3 bases and J 8 bases, with 15 bases left between them. CDR1 and CDR2 from the germline V gene are MDHEN and SYDVKM. CDR3 loop: CASSLGPVKGTQYF. The CDR3, as DNA: TGTGCCAGCAGTTTGGGCCCGGTAAAAGGTACGCAGTATTTT.

This clonotype turned up a few times. This sequence joins TRBV30 and TRBJ2-7; D ambiguous. Germline CDR1 and CDR2: GTSNPN and SVGIG (reference sequence). The CDR3 is 13 amino acids. V lost 2 bases and J lost 0, with 8 bases in between. CDR3: CAWSRGLSYEQYF. Here the CDR3 DNA reads TGTGCCTGGAGTAGAGGCCTCTCCTACGAGCAGTACTTC. Looking up the rest from reference TRBV30 and TRBJ2-7 gives the full variable domain: SQTIHQWPATLVQPVGSPLSLECTVEGTSNPNLYWYRQAAGRGLQLLFYSVGIGQISSEVPQNLSASRPQDRQFILSSKKLLLSDSGFYLCAWSRGLSYEQYFGPGTRLTVT.

This clonotype came up many times. The chain is built from TRBV7-9 and TRBJ2-5, with D possibly being TRBD1 (6 bases). Germline values: CDR1 SEHNR, CDR2 FQNEAQ (reference sequence). This CDR3 is 14 amino acids long. V lost 5 bases, J lost 6 bases, and 16 bases lay in between. CDR3 region: CASSGTGLGKTQYF. CDR3 nucleotide sequence: TGTGCCAGCAGCGGTACAGGGCTAGGGAAGACCCAGTACTTC.

This clonotype was counted a few times. The CDR3 DNA follows: TGTGCCAGCAGTTACAGGGGGGGCATTCAGTACTTC. Its protein is CASSYRGGIQYF. The chain recombines TRBV6-5 with TRBJ2-4, with D perhaps matching TRBD2 (7 bases). Trimming took 2 bases from V and 9 from J, leaving 8 bases between them. CDR1 and CDR2 (germline): MNHEY, SVGAGI. The CDR3 runs to 12 residues.

This chain connects TRBV6-5 to TRBJ2-2; 8 bases map to TRBD2. Losses at the gene ends were 1 base for V and 5 bases for J; bases not matched to a gene: 6. The CDR3 consists of 16 residues. CDR1 and CDR2 from the germline V gene are MNHEY and SVGAGI. This chain's CDR3 is CASSYFPGGPTGELFF. The CDR3 DNA is TGTGCCAGCAGTTACTTTCCGGGGGGGCCAACCGGGGAGCTGTTTTTT.

The chain couples TRBV24-1 to TRBJ2-1, with 9 bases matching TRBD2. The CDR3 contains 17 residues. The trim removed 3 bases at V and 0 bases at J, leaving 5 bases unmatched. Germline values: CDR1 KGHDR, CDR2 SFDVKD. The CDR3 here is CATSDPLAGSSYNEQFF. CDR3 bases: TGTGCCACCAGTGATCCTCTAGCGGGAAGCTCCTACAATGAGCAGTTCTTC.

The CDR3 coding sequence is TGTGCCAGCTCACGAGGACAGGGAGTTGGCGAGCAGTACTTC. Protein sequence: CASSRGQGVGEQYF. The rearrangement uses TRBV18 and TRBJ2-7; TRBD1 agrees at 8 bases. Trimming cost V 4 bases and J 6 bases; bases outside gene matches: 8. Germline V CDR1 and CDR2: KGHSH, LQKENI. This CDR3 has 14 residues.